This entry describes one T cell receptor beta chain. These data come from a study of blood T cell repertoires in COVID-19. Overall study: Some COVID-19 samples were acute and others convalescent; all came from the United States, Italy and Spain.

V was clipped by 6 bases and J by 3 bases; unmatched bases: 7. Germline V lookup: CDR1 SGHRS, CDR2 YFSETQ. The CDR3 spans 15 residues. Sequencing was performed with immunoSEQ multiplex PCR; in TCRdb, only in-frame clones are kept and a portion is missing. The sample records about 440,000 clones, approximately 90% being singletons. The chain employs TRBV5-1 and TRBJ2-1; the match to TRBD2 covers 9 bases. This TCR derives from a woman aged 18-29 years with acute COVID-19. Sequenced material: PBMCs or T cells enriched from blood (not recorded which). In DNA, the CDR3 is TGCGCCAGCAAAGGCTCGACTAGCGGCTACAATGAGCAGTTCTTC. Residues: CASKGSTSGYNEQFF.